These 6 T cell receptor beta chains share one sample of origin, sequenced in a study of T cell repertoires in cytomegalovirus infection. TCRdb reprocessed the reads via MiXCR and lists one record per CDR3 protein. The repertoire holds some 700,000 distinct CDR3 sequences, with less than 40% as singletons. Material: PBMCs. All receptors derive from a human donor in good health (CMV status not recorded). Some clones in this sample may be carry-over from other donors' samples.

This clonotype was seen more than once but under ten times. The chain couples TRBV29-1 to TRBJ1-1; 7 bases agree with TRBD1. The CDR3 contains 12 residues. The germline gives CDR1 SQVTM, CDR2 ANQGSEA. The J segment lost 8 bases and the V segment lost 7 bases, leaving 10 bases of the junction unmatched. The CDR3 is CSATQGGNEAFF. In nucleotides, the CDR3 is TGCAGCGCCACCCAGGGGGGAAACGAAGCTTTCTTT.

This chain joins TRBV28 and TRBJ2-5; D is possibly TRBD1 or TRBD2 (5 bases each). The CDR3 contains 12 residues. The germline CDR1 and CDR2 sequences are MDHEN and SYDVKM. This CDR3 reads CAVGPVRGTQYF. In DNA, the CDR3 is TGTGCGGTCGGGCCGGTGAGGGGGACCCAGTACTTC. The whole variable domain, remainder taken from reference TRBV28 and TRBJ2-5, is DVKVTQSSRYLVKRTGEKVFLECVQDMDHENMFWYRQDPGLGLRLIYFSYDVKMKEKGDIPEGYSVSREKKERFSLILESASTNQTSMYLCAVGPVRGTQYFGPGTRLLVL.

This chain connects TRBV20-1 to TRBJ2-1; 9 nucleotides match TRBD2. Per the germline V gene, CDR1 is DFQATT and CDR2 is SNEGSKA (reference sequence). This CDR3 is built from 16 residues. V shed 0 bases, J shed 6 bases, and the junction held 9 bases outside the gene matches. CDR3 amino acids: CSARDPVAGEANEQFF. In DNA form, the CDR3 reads TGCAGTGCTAGAGATCCCGTAGCGGGAGAAGCCAATGAGCAGTTCTTC.

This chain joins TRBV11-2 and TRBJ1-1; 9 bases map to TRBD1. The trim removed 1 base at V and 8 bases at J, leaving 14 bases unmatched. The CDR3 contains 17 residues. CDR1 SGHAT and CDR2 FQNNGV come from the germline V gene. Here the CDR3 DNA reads TGTGCCAGCAGCTTAGGACAAACAGGGGGCGCCAGGGTGGAAGCTTTCTTT. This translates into CASSLGQTGGARVEAFF. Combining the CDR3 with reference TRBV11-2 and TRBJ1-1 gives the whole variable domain EAGVAQSPRYKIIEKRQSVAFWCNPISGHATLYWYQQILGQGPKLLIQFQNNGVVDDSQLPKDRFSAERLKGVDSTLKIQPAKLEDSAVYLCASSLGQTGGARVEAFFGQGTRLTVV.

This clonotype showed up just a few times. CDR3 region: CASSYGQEHPYEQYF. The CDR3 nucleotides read TGTGCCAGCAGTTACGGGCAGGAGCACCCCTACGAGCAGTACTTC. The chain employs TRBV6-5 and TRBJ2-7; D not resolved. V was shortened by 2 bases and J by 2 bases, with 13 bases between the two germline ends. The CDR3 is 15 residues long. Germline-derived CDR1 and CDR2 are MNHEY and SVGAGI.

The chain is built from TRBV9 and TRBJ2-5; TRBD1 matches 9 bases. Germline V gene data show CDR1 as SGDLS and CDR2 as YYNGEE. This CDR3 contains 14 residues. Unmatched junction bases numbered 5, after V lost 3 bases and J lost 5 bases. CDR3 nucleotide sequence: TGTGCCAGCAGCGCTACAGGGGGCCGGGAGACCCAGTACTTC. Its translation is CASSATGGRETQYF.